A selection of T cell receptor beta chains follows, all from one sample in a study of T cell responses to AZD1222 COVID-19 vaccine. Data came from immunoSEQ multiplex PCR; TCRdb stores just in-frame clones and leaves some out. The sample consists of 140,000 to 150,000 clones, roughly 92% of them appearing once. The starting material was peripheral blood, obtained on day 0 of AZD1222 vaccination. The receptors shown here come from an adult in good health. The CDR3 runs from the conserved cysteine through the conserved F or W. A D gene is named only where the DNA matches it firmly. For some rows the clone size is stated as once, few or many, or as a class when expanded; others skip it.

once,-,TRBV4-1,TRBJ1-6,TGCGCCAGCAGCCAAGAGGGGGGTAATTCACCCCTCCACTTT,CASSQEGGNSPLHF
-,TRBD2,TRBV4-1,TRBJ2-1,TGCGCCAGCAGCCAAATAACATCCGGGACTAGCGGGAGAAGTGAGCAGTTCTTC,CASSQITSGTSGRSEQFF
-,-,TRBV3-1/TRBV3-2,TRBJ2-3,TGTGCCAGCAGCCAAGCCCGCTCCCCCAGGGGAGATACGCAGTATTTT,CASSQARSPRGDTQYF
-,-,TRBV4-1,TRBJ1-4,TGCGCCAGCAGCCGGGTAGGGGAAAAACTGTTTTTT,CASSRVGEKLFF
once,-,TRBV29-1,TRBJ1-1,TGCAGCGTTGAAGGAGGACGGTACACTGAAGCTTTCTTT,CSVEGGRYTEAFF
-,-,TRBV6-5,TRBJ1-2,TGTGCCAGCAACCACCCGCGGCGGATTAACTATGGCTACACCTTC,CASNHPRRINYGYTF
-,-,TRBV27,TRBJ2-3,TGTGCCAGCACTTCCGGGGACCGCACAGATACGCAGTATTTT,CASTSGDRTDTQYF
-,TRBD2,TRBV19,TRBJ2-3,TGTGCCAGTAGTTCGGGACTAGCGGGCGTTAGCACAGATACGCAGTATTTT,CASSSGLAGVSTDTQYF
-,TRBD2,TRBV30,TRBJ2-2,TGTGCCTGGACCGGAAGGACTAGGGACACCGGGGAGCTGTTTTTT,CAWTGRTRDTGELFF
-,-,TRBV9,TRBJ1-6,TGTGCCAGCAGCGTAGCTGCGGGCACGGAGTCACCCCTCCACTTT,CASSVAAGTESPLHF
-,-,TRBV2,TRBJ2-5,TGTGCCAGCAGTTCTCTACGCGGAGAGACCCAGTACTTC,CASSSLRGETQYF
-,-,TRBV5-4,TRBJ2-6,TGTGCCAGCAGCTCGCACAGGACCAGCTCTGGGGCCAACGTCCTGACTTTC,CASSSHRTSSGANVLTF
-,-,TRBV15,TRBJ1-2,TGTGCCACGGCCAGGGGATTTAGGGATGGCTACACCTTC,CATARGFRDGYTF
once,-,TRBV7-2,TRBJ1-3,TGTGCCAGCAGCTCCTGGGTGATAGGTACTGGAAACACCATATATTTT,CASSSWVIGTGNTIYF
-,-,TRBV9,TRBJ2-5,TGTGCCAGCAGCGAGACCCCCTGGGTCCAAGAGACCCAGTACTTC,CASSETPWVQETQYF
-,-,TRBV24-1,TRBJ2-3,TGTGCCACCGCCCGGGGCGGAATCACAGATACGCAGTATTTT,CATARGGITDTQYF
few,TRBD2,TRBV4-1,TRBJ2-7,TGCGCCAGCAGCCAACCCCTCAGCGGGAGTACCTACGAGCAGTACTTC,CASSQPLSGSTYEQYF
-,-,TRBV4-2,TRBJ1-2,TGTGCCAGCAGCCAAAAGGAGGGATCTGACTATGGCTACACCTTC,CASSQKEGSDYGYTF
-,-,TRBV21-1,TRBJ1-5,TGTGCCAGCAGCGCCCCTGGACAGGGGCGATTAGGGAGTAGCAATCAGCCCCAGCATTTT,CASSAPGQGRLGSSNQPQHF
-,-,TRBV19,TRBJ2-2,TGTGCCAGTAGTCCAAGAAGAGGAGGGTACGACCCGAACACCGGGGAGCTGTTTTTT,CASSPRRGGYDPNTGELFF
-,TRBD2,TRBV7-3,TRBJ2-5,TGTGCCAGCAGCTTGGGCCGACTAGCGGGAGAGGAGACCCAGTACTTC,CASSLGRLAGEETQYF
-,-,TRBV28,TRBJ2-3,TGTGCCACCGAGGGCGGGAGCACAGATACGCAGTATTTT,CATEGGSTDTQYF
few,TRBD2,TRBV19,TRBJ2-7,TGTGCCAGTTCTACGCGGGGGGGCGAGGTAGACGAGCAGTACTTC,CASSTRGGEVDEQYF
-,TRBD1,TRBV4-1,TRBJ1-1,TGCGCCAGCAGCCTACCTGGGACAGGTAGGGCTGAAGCTTTCTTT,CASSLPGTGRAEAFF
-,-,TRBV6-2/TRBV6-3,TRBJ1-5,TGTGCCAGCAGTTGGAGACACTTTAGCAATCAGCCCCAGCATTTT,CASSWRHFSNQPQHF
once,-,TRBV30,TRBJ2-7,TGTGCCTGGAGTGTACGTTCAGGGTCCGAGCAGTACTTC,CAWSVRSGSEQYF
-,-,TRBV7-8,TRBJ2-7,TGTGCCAGCAGCTTAGATGCACCAACGGGGCAGTACTTC,CASSLDAPTGQYF
-,TRBD1,TRBV5-4,TRBJ1-2,TGTGCCAGCAGCTTAGATGGACAGGGTACTTATGGCTACACCTTC,CASSLDGQGTYGYTF
-,TRBD2,TRBV3-1/TRBV3-2,TRBJ2-7,TGTGCCAGCAGCCGACTAGGGAGGGGAGGGCTAGACGAGCAGTACTTC,CASSRLGRGGLDEQYF
-,-,TRBV27,TRBJ2-7,TGTGCCAGCAGTGATATAGGGGCCCGGACAGTTGACTACGAGCAGTACTTC,CASSDIGARTVDYEQYF
-,-,TRBV30,TRBJ1-1,TGTGCCTGGAGTCGCTCAGCGATGTTGAACACTGAAGCTTTCTTT,CAWSRSAMLNTEAFF
-,-,TRBV9,TRBJ2-1,TGTGCCAGCAGCGTAGCTCCGGTAGCGGACAATGAGCAGTTCTTC,CASSVAPVADNEQFF
-,TRBD2,TRBV11-3,TRBJ2-7,TGTGCCAGCAGCTGGGACTCCTACGGCGGGGGCTCCTACGAGCAGTACTTC,CASSWDSYGGGSYEQYF
once,-,TRBV11-3,TRBJ2-5,TGTGCCAGCAGCTTCGACAGCCAAGAGACCCAGTACTTC,CASSFDSQETQYF
-,TRBD1,TRBV5-5,TRBJ2-5,TGTGCCAGCAGCCGTCTACGGACAGGGGGGGGATCTGGAGAGACCCAGTACTTC,CASSRLRTGGGSGETQYF
-,TRBD1,TRBV7-3,TRBJ2-7,TGTGCCAGCAGCTTGGGACAGGGGAACGCGCACGAGCAGTACTTC,CASSLGQGNAHEQYF
-,-,TRBV5-6,TRBJ2-5,TGTGCCAGCAGCTTGCTTTTCGAGGAGACCCAGTACTTC,CASSLLFEETQYF
-,TRBD2,TRBV5-4,TRBJ2-5,TGTGCCAGCAGCCAATATGGACTAGCCGCGGAGACCCAGTACTTC,CASSQYGLAAETQYF
-,-,TRBV6-1,TRBJ1-1,TGTGCCAGCAGTGAAAGGGGGAACACTGAAGCTTTCTTT,CASSERGNTEAFF
-,TRBD1,TRBV27,TRBJ2-5,TGTGCCAGCAGTTCGGGACAGCGCAATCAAGAGACCCAGTACTTC,CASSSGQRNQETQYF
-,TRBD1,TRBV19,TRBJ2-5,TGTGCCAGTAGTCTTTGGACAGGGACCCAAGAGACCCAGTACTTC,CASSLWTGTQETQYF
once,-,TRBV27,TRBJ2-3,TGTGCCAGCAGTGCGCGGCGAACAACAGATACGCAGTATTTT,CASSARRTTDTQYF